What follows is one TCR beta chain and its context. It was with 60 Vbeta and 13 Jbeta primers that the PCR ran. The repertoire was sequenced with immunoSEQ multiplex PCR; TCRdb's copy has only in-frame clones and lacks some. The data hold 150,000 to 200,000 clones, with approximately 88% observed a single time. This specimen comes from a study of cytomegalovirus exposure and HLA in healthy donors. Sequencing input: PBMCs. The TCR originated in a woman aged 30 to 39 in good health and CMV-seronegative.

The CDR3 nucleotides read TGTGCCAGCAGCGATACAGGGGGCGCGAGGGAGACCCAGTACTTC. It yields the protein CASSDTGGARETQYF. This rearrangement joins TRBV28 to TRBJ2-5, with TRBD1 identical over 9 bases. With V trimmed by 6 bases and J by 5 bases, 10 bases remained unmatched. CDR1 and CDR2 (germline): MDHEN, SYDVKM. This CDR3 contains 15 residues.